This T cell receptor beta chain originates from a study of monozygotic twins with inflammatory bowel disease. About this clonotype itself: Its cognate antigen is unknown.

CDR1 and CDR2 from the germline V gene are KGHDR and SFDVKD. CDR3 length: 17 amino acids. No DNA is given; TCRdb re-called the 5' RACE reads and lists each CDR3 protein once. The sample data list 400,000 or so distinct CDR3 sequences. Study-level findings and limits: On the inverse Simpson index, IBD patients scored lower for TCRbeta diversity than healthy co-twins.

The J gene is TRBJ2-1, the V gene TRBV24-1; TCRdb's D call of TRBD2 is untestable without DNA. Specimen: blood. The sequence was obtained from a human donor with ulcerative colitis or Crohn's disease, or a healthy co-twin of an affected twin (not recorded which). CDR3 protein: CATSDWGLAGAHNEQFF.